This is a list of T cell receptor beta chains from one sample in a study of T cells expressing NK-cell markers. One entry per CDR3 protein, without DNA, is what TCRdb gives after re-calling the 5' RACE reads. In total, the table holds 250,000 to 300,000 distinct CDR3 sequences. Input material: blood T cells: a sorted CD56 or NKG2C T cell subset, CD4+ or CD8+ T cells, or bulk PBMC T cells (not recorded which). The receptors were sampled from a woman aged 18-70 years in good health. CDR3s include the opening cysteine and the closing phenylalanine or tryptophan.

J gene | V gene | CDR3 protein
TRBJ1-5 | TRBV6-2/TRBV6-3 | CASSYRASQPQHF
TRBJ1-1 | TRBV7-6 | CASSRRGATEAFF
TRBJ1-5 | TRBV4-3 | CASSQDGKSDQPQHF
TRBJ2-7 | TRBV12-3/TRBV12-4 | CASRDTSASYEQYF
TRBJ2-1 | TRBV10-3 | CAISVIGSHNEQFF
TRBJ1-1 | TRBV20-1 | CSAPPGANTEAFF
TRBJ2-7 | TRBV2 | CASSTGTGWYEQYF
TRBJ2-7 | TRBV20-1 | CSARGQGITGGEQYF
TRBJ2-3 | TRBV5-1 | CASSPGQPTDTQYF
TRBJ1-2 | TRBV5-1 | CASSLMTGATNYGYTF
TRBJ2-6 | TRBV27 | CASSFSGVANVLTF
TRBJ1-1 | TRBV5-1 | CASSLDRVVNTEAFF
TRBJ1-4 | TRBV3-1 | CASSQERRAGGEKLFF
TRBJ2-3 | TRBV19 | CASMTSGIPDTQYF
TRBJ1-6 | TRBV5-1 | CASSLGNRINSPLHF
TRBJ1-2 | TRBV2 | CASRGGVDYYGYTF
TRBJ2-1 | TRBV5-4 | CASSAADRVYNEQFF
TRBJ1-5 | TRBV6-1 | CASSGEPGNQPQHF
TRBJ2-1 | TRBV7-8 | CASSSPGGEFF
TRBJ2-3 | TRBV3-1 | CASSPPGRDAADTQYF
TRBJ2-3 | TRBV30 | CAWSPPGLAALTDTQYF
TRBJ2-5 | TRBV12-3/TRBV12-4 | CASSPRTLQETQYF
TRBJ2-3 | TRBV5-1 | CASSRGLAGDVTQYF
TRBJ2-2 | TRBV30 | CAWGGGFGTGELFF
TRBJ1-5 | TRBV29-1 | CSVGWGSNQPQHF
TRBJ2-7 | TRBV12-3/TRBV12-4 | CASSLRAGGPIGDF
TRBJ2-2 | TRBV6-5 | CASSYGRRAGELFF
TRBJ1-5 | TRBV2 | CASSQGLINQPQHF
TRBJ1-2 | TRBV12-3/TRBV12-4 | CASSLGRGYTF
TRBJ2-3 | TRBV7-2 | CASSLGGDSGQYF
TRBJ2-3 | TRBV6-1 | CASRDSGPDTQYF